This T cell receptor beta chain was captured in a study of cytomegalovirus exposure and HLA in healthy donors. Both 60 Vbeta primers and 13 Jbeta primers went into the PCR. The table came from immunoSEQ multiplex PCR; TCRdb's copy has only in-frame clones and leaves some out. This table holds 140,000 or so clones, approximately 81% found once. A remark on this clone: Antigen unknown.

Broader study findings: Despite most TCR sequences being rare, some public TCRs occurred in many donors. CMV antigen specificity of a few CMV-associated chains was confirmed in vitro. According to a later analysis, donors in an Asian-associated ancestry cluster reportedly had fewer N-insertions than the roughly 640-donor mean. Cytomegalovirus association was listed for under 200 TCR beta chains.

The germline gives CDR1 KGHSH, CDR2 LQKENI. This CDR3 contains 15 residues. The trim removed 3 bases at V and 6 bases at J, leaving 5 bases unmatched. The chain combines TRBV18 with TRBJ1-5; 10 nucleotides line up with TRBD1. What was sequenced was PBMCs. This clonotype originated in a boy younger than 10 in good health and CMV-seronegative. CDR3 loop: CASSPTGTGVQPQHF. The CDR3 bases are TGTGCCAGCTCACCTACCGGGACAGGGGTTCAGCCCCAGCATTTT.